These T cell receptor beta chains were read from a single sample in a study of blood T cell repertoires in COVID-19. The assay was immunoSEQ multiplex PCR, and TCRdb's table has in-frame clones only and misses some. The table has approximately 110,000 clones, roughly 72% seen once. Sample: peripheral blood. These receptors came from a man older than 75 with COVID-19, enrolled during active disease. CDR3s include the opening cysteine and the closing phenylalanine or tryptophan. The order of the fields is CDR3 protein, CDR3 DNA, D gene, clone size, J gene, V gene. A D gene is named only where the DNA matches it firmly. Size tells how often a clone was seen (once, few, many) or the class of an expanded clone, and some rows leave it out.

CASSIRGTNLDTQYF | TGTGCCAGTAGTATACGGGGGACGAACTTAGATACGCAGTATTTT | NA | NA | TRBJ2-3 | TRBV19
CSVVGTGYNEQFF | TGCAGCGTTGTGGGGACAGGGTACAATGAGCAGTTCTTC | TRBD1 | NA | TRBJ2-1 | TRBV29-1
CASSLVLRGEKLFF | TGTGCCAGCAGCTTAGTTCTTCGGGGTGAAAAACTGTTTTTT | NA | NA | TRBJ1-4 | TRBV7-2
CASSLSGLPGYGYTF | TGTGCCAGCAGTTTATCGGGACTTCCAGGTTATGGCTACACCTTC | NA | NA | TRBJ1-2 | TRBV27
CASRVGGYEQYF | TGCGCCAGCAGAGTTGGAGGGTACGAGCAGTACTTC | NA | NA | TRBJ2-7 | TRBV5-1
CASSYAFGGGELFF | TGTGCCAGCAGTTACGCCTTCGGGGGCGGGGAGCTGTTTTTT | NA | NA | TRBJ2-2 | TRBV6-5
CASSQGPGFNEQFF | TGTGCCAGCAGCCAAGGCCCGGGGTTCAATGAGCAGTTCTTC | NA | NA | TRBJ2-1 | TRBV3-1/TRBV3-2
CASSQLGTSGYEQYF | TGTGCCAGCAGTCAACTCGGGACTAGCGGTTACGAGCAGTACTTC | TRBD2 | NA | TRBJ2-7 | TRBV28
CASSQPQELTDTQYF | TGTGCCAGCAGTCAACCCCAGGAACTCACAGATACGCAGTATTTT | NA | many | TRBJ2-3 | TRBV28
CASSSLIRSGYTF | TGTGCCAGCAGCTCCCTAATTAGGAGTGGCTACACCTTC | NA | NA | TRBJ1-2 | TRBV2
CASSTSGTSGRTGELFF | TGTGCCAGCAGCACATCCGGGACTAGCGGAAGAACCGGGGAGCTGTTTTTT | NA | NA | TRBJ2-2 | TRBV21-1
CASSWSGLAGGLTGELFF | TGTGCCAGCAGCTGGAGCGGGCTAGCGGGAGGGCTGACCGGGGAGCTGTTTTTT | TRBD2 | NA | TRBJ2-2 | TRBV11-2
CASSLDRGYEQYF | TGTGCCAGCAGCTTAGACAGGGGCTACGAGCAGTACTTC | TRBD1 | NA | TRBJ2-7 | TRBV7-9
CASSFVRDTGELFF | TGTGCCAGCAGCTTCGTTCGGGACACCGGGGAGCTGTTTTTT | NA | NA | TRBJ2-2 | TRBV5-4
CASSFDRDATGELFF | TGTGCCAGCAGTTTCGACAGGGATGCCACCGGGGAGCTGTTTTTT | TRBD1 | NA | TRBJ2-2 | TRBV28
CASSRGILGIPNSYEQYF | TGCGCCAGCAGCAGGGGGATCCTTGGGATCCCAAACTCCTACGAGCAGTACTTC | NA | NA | TRBJ2-7 | TRBV4-1
CASSSTGGVTEAFF | TGTGCCAGCTCCTCGACAGGGGGCGTCACTGAAGCTTTCTTT | TRBD1 | NA | TRBJ1-1 | TRBV7-3
CASSRPDSPSYEQYF | TGCGCCAGCAGCCGCCCAGACAGTCCCTCCTACGAGCAGTACTTC | NA | once | TRBJ2-7 | TRBV4-1
CASSLSTGGYYGYTF | TGTGCCAGCAGTTTATCGACAGGGGGCTACTATGGCTACACCTTC | TRBD1 | NA | TRBJ1-2 | TRBV27
CASRGNGPNQPQHF | TGTGCCAGCCGGGGGAACGGACCCAATCAGCCCCAGCATTTT | NA | NA | TRBJ1-5 | TRBV27
CASSDYGAGGPLSYNEQFF | TGTGCCAGCAGTGACTATGGGGCGGGAGGGCCTCTATCCTACAATGAGCAGTTCTTC | TRBD2 | NA | TRBJ2-1 | TRBV2
CASSPGTGGWYEQYF | TGTGCCAGTAGTCCCGGGACAGGGGGATGGTACGAGCAGTACTTC | TRBD1 | NA | TRBJ2-7 | TRBV19
CARSWAGGAGYEQYF | TGCGCCCGCAGCTGGGCGGGGGGCGCCGGCTACGAGCAGTACTTC | TRBD2 | NA | TRBJ2-7 | TRBV5-1
CASSGGGPTYEQYF | TGTGCCAGCAGCGGGGGGGGTCCCACCTACGAGCAGTACTTC | TRBD2 | NA | TRBJ2-7 | TRBV11-1
CASSFPAGGYEQYF | TGTGCCAGCAGTTTCCCAGCGGGAGGCTACGAGCAGTACTTC | TRBD2 | few | TRBJ2-7 | TRBV28
CASSPPTDGYTF | TGTGCCAGCAGCCCTCCGACAGATGGCTACACCTTC | NA | NA | TRBJ1-2 | TRBV21-1
CASSREPRTGKGEKLFF | TGCGCCAGCAGCCGCGAACCCCGGACAGGAAAAGGTGAAAAACTGTTTTTT | TRBD1 | once | TRBJ1-4 | TRBV4-1
CASSEFGGGAAAFF | TGTGCCAGCAGTGAATTCGGAGGGGGCGCAGCAGCTTTCTTT | TRBD1 | NA | TRBJ1-1 | TRBV6-1
CASSPGTGQAF | TGTGCCAGCTCACCGGGGACAGGGCAAGCCTTC | TRBD1 | NA | TRBJ1-2 | TRBV18
CASSRSDGENEQFF | TGTGCCAGCAGCCGCAGCGACGGGGAGAATGAGCAGTTCTTC | NA | NA | TRBJ2-1 | TRBV4-2
CASSSDRESEQFF | TGTGCCAGCAGCTCCGACAGGGAAAGTGAGCAGTTCTTC | TRBD1 | NA | TRBJ2-1 | TRBV7-2
CASSRRTGIDNSPLHF | TGTGCCAGCAGCCGACGGACAGGGATTGACAATTCACCCCTCCACTTT | TRBD1 | NA | TRBJ1-6 | TRBV3-1/TRBV3-2
CASSQGQGAYGYTF | TGTGCCAGCAGCCAAGGACAGGGGGCCTATGGCTACACCTTC | TRBD1 | NA | TRBJ1-2 | TRBV4-2
CASSLGRAGTEAFF | TGCGCCAGCAGCTTGGGGAGGGCAGGCACTGAAGCTTTCTTT | NA | NA | TRBJ1-1 | TRBV5-1
CASSLGHRGYTF | TGTGCCAGCAGCCTCGGACATCGGGGCTACACCTTC | NA | once | TRBJ1-2 | TRBV5-8